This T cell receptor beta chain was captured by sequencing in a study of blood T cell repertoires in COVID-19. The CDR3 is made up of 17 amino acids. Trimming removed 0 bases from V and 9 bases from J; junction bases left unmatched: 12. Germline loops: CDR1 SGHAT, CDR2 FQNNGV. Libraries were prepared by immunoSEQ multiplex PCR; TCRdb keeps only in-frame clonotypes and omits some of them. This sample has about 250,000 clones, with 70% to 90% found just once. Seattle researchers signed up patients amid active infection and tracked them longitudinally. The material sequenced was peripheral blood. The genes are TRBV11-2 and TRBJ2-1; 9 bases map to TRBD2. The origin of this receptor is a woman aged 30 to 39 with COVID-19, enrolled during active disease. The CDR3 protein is CASSLDYGPSGALEQFF. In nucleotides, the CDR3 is TGTGCCAGCAGCTTAGATTATGGTCCTAGCGGGGCACTTGAGCAGTTCTTC.